This entry features one T cell receptor beta chain sequence. The antigen is undetermined. Sequenced by immunoSEQ multiplex PCR; TCRdb stores in-frame clones only, minus some. Of roughly 95,000 clones listed, around 89% are singletons. These data originate in a study of T cell responses to AZD1222 COVID-19 vaccine. Points from the study as a whole: Rises in breadth and depth of Spike-specific TCRs came after two AZD1222 doses.

This receptor was obtained from an adult in good health. Sequencing used peripheral blood, obtained on day 0 of AZD1222 vaccination.

The CDR3 DNA sequence: TGTGCCAGCAGTCAGCTAGCGAGGGTAGTTAGGAATGAGCAGTTCTTC. Its translation is CASSQLARVVRNEQFF. V is TRBV28 and J is TRBJ2-1, with a weak D call TRBD2 (6 bases). The CDR3 extends over 16 amino acids. CDR1 is MDHEN, CDR2 SYDVKM, per germline. Trimming shortened V by 5 bases and J by 7 bases, and 21 bases separated the two germline ends.